This TCR beta chain derives from a study of blood T cell repertoires in COVID-19 (dated by TCRdb to 2018 to 2021). For the wider study: Samples covering the acute and convalescent phases of COVID-19 were provided by collaborators in the United States, Italy and Spain. The prospective study material was composed of cDNA or gDNA derived from T cells, B-cell-depleted T cells, or PBMCs. The dataset comprised deeply sampled blood TCRbeta repertoires from subjects exposed to, actively infected with, or recovered from COVID-19. A freely available public database, intended as a resource for researchers studying the immune response to SARS-CoV-2, is where the repertoires were released. Samples came from the ongoing ImmuneRACE study (first 160 participants) plus 1,254 subjects from 6 global collaborators. The sample metadata nearly always contained a de-identified subject ID, COVID-19 status, age in years and sex. Where available, HLA class I and class II types were taken from metadata supplied by the sample provider and were not determined by assay-based typing.

TCRbeta CDR3 regions were amplified from genomic DNA using the immunoSEQ Assay, a bias-controlled multiplex PCR. In the authors' own workflow: Nucleated cell counts per sample were estimated from amplification of reference gene primers within the assay. To quantify the absolute abundance of each unique TCRbeta CDR3 rearrangement, sequence reads were collapsed and filtered. For each sample, productive Simpson clonality was calculated as the square root of Simpson's diversity index across productive rearrangements. Drawn from immuneACCESS, this table holds only the in-frame rearrangements with V and J called that TCRdb kept. Clones are partly lost; checked studies trace under half to an unresolved V gene and leave the rest unexplained. V and J calls and clone size come straight from that table; D and trimming were deduced from the DNA. This sample lists 150,000 to 200,000 clones; more than 75% were detected once. Of the sample, 4.4% is held by the ten largest clones.

Points on this clone: Its antigen has not been determined. Base-call qualities are not available, and no considerably larger clone is one nucleotide away.

General conclusions and limits of the study: How much clinical and demographic metadata was included differed by source and by participant, and the metadata was provided uncurated.

Collaborating institutions collected whole blood in K2EDTA tubes following their own protocols. Collaborator samples were shipped for TCRbeta analysis as frozen whole blood, isolated PBMCs, or DNA extracted from either sample type. The CDR3 numbers 15 residues from cysteine through phenylalanine. The read is trimmed to its CDR3 DNA, 45 bases read in frame from base 1. CDR1 MNHEY and CDR2 SVGEGT are derived from the germline V gene. Trimming removed 5 bases from V and 6 bases from J; the gene matches leave 10 bases unexplained. Sequencing was carried out using peripheral blood. The chain employs TRBV6-2 or TRBV6-3 and TRBJ2-7; TRBD1 matches 10 bases in the middle. This sequence originates from a human donor in a cohort sampled during active COVID-19. The bases read TGTGCCAGCAGTCAACGGGACAGGGGCTTGAGCGAGCAGTACTTC. This codes for CASSQRDRGLSEQYF.